The 30 T cell receptor beta chains below all came from one sample that was sequenced in a study of T cells of healthy individuals. One entry per CDR3 protein results from TCRdb running MiXCR on the 5' RACE reads. The sample includes around 80,000 distinct CDR3 sequences, roughly 5% of them seen just once. These receptors all stem from a female donor in good health.

This clonotype was counted at least ten times. The gene calls are TRBV29-1 and TRBJ1-1, with 7 bases lining up with TRBD1. J gave up 8 bases and V 6 bases, and 6 bases lay outside the gene matches. This CDR3 has 11 amino acids. Looked up from germline, CDR1 is SQVTM and CDR2 is ANQGSEA. CDR3 residues: CSVLQGREAFF. DNA of the CDR3: TGCAGCGTACTACAGGGGAGGGAAGCTTTCTTT.

This clonotype was recorded many times. Here the CDR3 DNA reads TGTGCCAGCAGGAAGGATAGCAATCAGCCCCAGCATTTT. It encodes CASRKDSNQPQHF. This chain connects TRBV7-9 to TRBJ1-5; D not resolved. Germline loops: CDR1 SEHNR, CDR2 FQNEAQ (reference sequence). The V end lost 6 bases, the J end lost 0 bases, and 6 bases lay between the germline ends. The CDR3 sequence is 13 residues long. The variable domain in full, completed from reference TRBV7-9 and TRBJ1-5, reads DTGVSQNPRHKITKRGQNVTFRCDPISEHNRLYWYRQTLGQGPEFLTYFQNEAQLEKSRLLSDRFSAERPKGSFSTLEIQRTEQGDSAMYLCASRKDSNQPQHFGDGTRLSIL.

This clonotype was detected ten times or more. The CDR3 DNA follows: TGTGCCAGCAGTCTTAGTGGACAGAGTAATCAGCCCCAGCATTTT. This gives the protein CASSLSGQSNQPQHF. V gene TRBV7-2 combines with J gene TRBJ1-5, with a possible D match to TRBD1 (6 bases). Germline CDR1 is SGHTA and CDR2 is FQGNSA. The CDR3 loop spans 15 amino acids. Trimming left V 6 bases short and J 4 bases short, with 16 bases between.

The chain uses TRBV24-1 and TRBJ2-1; the D gene is possibly TRBD1 (6 bases). Trimming removed 3 bases at V and 13 bases at J, with 18 bases between. The CDR3 has 14 residues. Germline CDR1 KGHDR, CDR2 SFDVKD. The CDR3 sequence is CATSDHSGVVNQFF. CDR3 DNA: TGTGCCACCAGTGATCACTCAGGGGTGGTCAATCAGTTCTTC.

The rearrangement uses TRBV19 and TRBJ1-3; D gene unclear. V lost 6 bases to trimming and J lost 0 bases, with 9 bases between them. The CDR3 has 14 amino acids. CDR1 and CDR2 (germline): LNHDA, SQIVND (reference sequence). CDR3 protein: CASSMGISGNTIYF. As DNA, the CDR3 is TGTGCCAGTAGCATGGGGATCTCTGGAAACACCATATATTTT. The full variable domain, completed using reference TRBV19 and TRBJ1-3, is DGGITQSPKYLFRKEGQNVTLSCEQNLNHDAMYWYRQDPGQGLRLIYYSQIVNDFQKGDIAEGYSVSREKKESFPLTVTSAQKNPTAFYLCASSMGISGNTIYFGEGSWLTVV.

Many counts were recorded for this clonotype. This CDR3 reads CASSLQLAGEGEQYF. CDR3 nucleotides: TGTGCCAGCAGCTTGCAGTTGGCGGGAGAAGGCGAGCAGTACTTC. The chain carries TRBV5-4 and TRBJ2-7; the match to TRBD2 covers 7 bases. Trimming at V came to 1 base and at J to 6 bases, leaving 10 bases not matched to a gene. The germline V gene encodes CDR1 SGHNT and CDR2 YYREEE (reference sequence). The CDR3 spans 15 residues. Looking up the rest from reference TRBV5-4 and TRBJ2-7 gives the full variable domain: ETGVTQSPTHLIKTRGQQVTLRCSSQSGHNTVSWYQQALGQGPQFIFQYYREEENGRGNFPPRFSGLQFPNYSSELNVNALELDDSALYLCASSLQLAGEGEQYFGPGTRLTVT.

This clonotype was seen many times. The chain couples TRBV6-5 to TRBJ2-7; either TRBD1 or TRBD2 may supply D (7 bases each). Germline V gene sequence: CDR1 MNHEY, CDR2 SVGAGI. The CDR3 totals 16 residues. The V gene lost 0 bases and the J gene lost 6 bases, with 18 bases spanning the gap. The CDR3 DNA is TGTGCCAGCAGTTACTCGATCATCGACAGGGAGGGCGAGCAGTACTTC. It specifies CASSYSIIDREGEQYF.

This chain connects TRBV7-2 to TRBJ1-5; a possible D gene is TRBD1 (6 bases). CDR1 SGHTA and CDR2 FQGNSA come from the germline V gene. V lost 1 base, J lost 7 bases, and 8 bases lay in between. The length of the CDR3 is 13 residues. DNA of the CDR3: TGTGCCAGCAGCTTAGACAGGGACCAGCCCCAGCATTTT. Amino acids: CASSLDRDQPQHF.

This clonotype was recorded many times. The V call is TRBV27, the J call TRBJ2-3; D not resolved. Looked up from germline, CDR1 is MNHEY and CDR2 is SMNVEV (reference sequence). The CDR3 is 14 residues long. The V end lost 4 bases, the J end lost 2 bases, and 10 bases lay between the germline ends. CDR3 sequence (DNA): TGTGCCAGCAGTTCCCATCGACCCACAGATACGCAGTATTTT. As protein: CASSSHRPTDTQYF.

The genes are TRBV12-3 or TRBV12-4 and TRBJ1-1; maybe TRBD1 (6 bases). CDR3 size: 20 residues. Trimming stripped 2 bases from V and 2 bases from J, with 27 bases between. The CDR3 DNA sequence: TGTGCCAGCAGTTTATTTAGGCAGCCCAGGCGGGGACACATAAACACTGAAGCTTTCTTT. Protein: CASSLFRQPRRGHINTEAFF.

The rearrangement uses TRBV6-5 and TRBJ2-3, with TRBD2 identical over 9 bases. The germline gives CDR1 MNHEY, CDR2 SVGAGI. With 1 base clipped from V and 6 bases from J, the junction kept 5 bases outside the gene matches. This CDR3 is 15 amino acids long. DNA for the CDR3: TGTGCCAGCAGTTACTATGGCGGGAGGGCGGATACGCAGTATTTT. It specifies CASSYYGGRADTQYF.

The rearrangement links TRBV29-1 to TRBJ1-2; no clear D. CDR1 and CDR2 from the germline V gene are SQVTM and ANQGSEA. The CDR3 runs 13 residues. The ends were cut back, 7 bases at V and 4 bases at J, with 16 bases in the middle. CDR3 nucleotides: TGCAGCGCCACCTGGGAACGCCGCTATGGCTACACCTTC. Translated: CSATWERRYGYTF. The whole variable domain, filled in from reference TRBV29-1 and TRBJ1-2, reads SAVISQKPSRDICQRGTSLTIQCQVDSQVTMMFWYRQQPGQSLTLIATANQGSEATYESGFVIDKFPISRPNLTFSTLTVSNMSPEDSSIYLCSATWERRYGYTFGSGTRLTVV.

This clonotype was seen at least ten times. The rearrangement links TRBV7-3 to TRBJ1-1, with D perhaps TRBD1 (5 bases). The CDR3 loop spans 14 amino acids. V was pared by 2 bases and J by 5 bases, with 12 bases between. Germline CDR1 and CDR2: SGHTA and FQGTGA. CDR3 loop: CASSLDGSGTEAFF. The DNA of the CDR3 is TGTGCCAGCAGCTTAGACGGATCAGGGACTGAAGCTTTCTTT.

This clonotype was seen ten or more times. The chain has TRBV7-9 and TRBJ2-1; 9 bases match TRBD2. V lost 5 bases and J lost 7; bases outside the gene matches: 12. The CDR3 covers 16 residues. Germline loops: CDR1 SEHNR, CDR2 FQNEAQ (reference sequence). The CDR3 protein is CASSPPAGGVVNEQFF. The CDR3 nucleotides read TGTGCCAGCAGCCCTCCGGCGGGAGGGGTCGTAAATGAGCAGTTCTTC.

The chain carries TRBV5-1 and TRBJ1-2; D might be TRBD1 (5 bases). The CDR3 runs 16 residues. V shed 0 bases and J shed 5 bases, with 17 bases lying between them. CDR1 is SGHRS and CDR2 is YFSETQ in the germline V gene. CDR3 loop: CASSLGGRKEPYGYTF. DNA of the CDR3: TGCGCCAGCAGCTTGGGGGGACGGAAGGAACCTTATGGCTACACCTTC.

This sequence joins TRBV4-2 and TRBJ1-4, with unresolved D. The CDR3 has 15 residues. Trimming took 5 bases from V and 8 from J, leaving 18 bases between them. From germline, CDR1 is LGHNA and CDR2 YNFKEQ. CDR3 loop: CASSSRPGRGEKLFF. CDR3 coding DNA: TGTGCCAGCAGCTCAAGACCTGGCCGGGGAGAAAAACTGTTTTTT.

This clonotype appeared many times. V is TRBV30 and J is TRBJ2-5, with D unresolved. Germline CDR1 reads GTSNPN; CDR2 reads SVGIG (reference sequence). The germline V and J ends were trimmed by 4 bases and 5 bases, with 17 bases remaining between them. This CDR3 region has 14 residues. CDR3 nucleotides: TGTGCCTGGACCGCATTTCAGTCTCGGGAGACCCAGTACTTC. Its translation is CAWTAFQSRETQYF.

This clonotype has ten or more counts. The gene calls are TRBV3-1 and TRBJ2-3; TRBD1 matches at 7 bases. CDR1 is LGHDT, CDR2 YNNKEL, per germline (reference sequence). With V trimmed by 3 bases and J by 3 bases, 3 bases remained unmatched. CDR3 size: 14 residues. As DNA, the CDR3 is TGTGCCAGCAGCCACCGACAGGGAACAGATACGCAGTATTTT. Its protein is CASSHRQGTDTQYF.

The chain is built from TRBV2 and TRBJ2-3; no clear D. The CDR3 extends over 11 amino acids. Trimming left V 6 bases short and J 2 bases short, with 3 bases between. Germline CDR1 reads SNHLY; CDR2 reads FYNNEI. DNA of the CDR3: TGTGCCAGCAGAGACACAGATACGCAGTATTTT. Translating it yields CASRDTDTQYF.

As concerns this clonotype: One base away lies a much larger clone, so this may be a sequencing read error. The CDR3 DNA reads as TGTTCCAGCAGCCATAGCGGGAGGTCCCAGTTCTTC. Translated, it gives CSSSHSGRSQFF. The chain links TRBV3-1 to TRBJ2-1; 10 positions match TRBD2. The CDR3 is 12 residues long. Germline CDR1 reads LGHDT; CDR2 reads YNNKEL (reference sequence).

There are a few counts of this clonotype. J is TRBJ1-1 and V is TRBV20-1; the D gene is possibly TRBD1 (5 bases). The CDR3 is 15 amino acids. Trimming shortened V by 4 bases and J by 10 bases, and 25 bases separated the two germline ends. CDR1 is DFQATT, CDR2 SNEGSKA, per germline (reference sequence). CDR3: CSAIHEGFALGGAFF. The CDR3 nucleotides are TGCAGTGCTATCCATGAGGGGTTTGCTTTAGGAGGAGCTTTCTTT.

The sample holds many counts of this clonotype. The J gene is TRBJ2-1, the V gene TRBV30, with 7 bases matching TRBD2. V lost 3 bases, J lost 3 bases, and 5 bases stayed unmatched. The CDR3 is 14 amino acids. CDR1 is GTSNPN and CDR2 is SVGIG in the germline V gene (reference sequence). CDR3 sequence: CAWRRAGVYNEQFF. The DNA for the CDR3 is TGTGCCTGGAGGCGGGCGGGAGTCTACAATGAGCAGTTCTTC.

At least ten counts were recorded for this clonotype. The rearrangement links TRBV9 to TRBJ1-2; no clear D. The CDR3 is made up of 15 amino acids. With 0 bases removed from V and 6 bases from J, the gap between germline ends came to 15 bases. Germline V gives CDR1 SGDLS, CDR2 YYNGEE. CDR3 in amino acids: CASSVGGTLLNGYTF. DNA for the CDR3: TGTGCCAGCAGCGTAGGAGGAACCCTTTTGAATGGCTACACCTTC.

The rearrangement uses TRBV9 and TRBJ1-6; D gene uncertain. The CDR3 runs to 15 residues. V lost 3 bases to trimming and J lost 0 bases, with 7 bases between them. Germline-derived CDR1 and CDR2 are SGDLS and YYNGEE. The CDR3 is CASSAESSYNSPLHF. CDR3 sequence (DNA): TGTGCCAGCAGCGCAGAGAGCTCCTATAATTCACCCCTCCACTTT.

This clonotype was recorded a few times. This chain connects TRBV7-9 to TRBJ1-1; D gene ambiguous. The CDR3 has 11 amino acids. Between the trimmed V and J ends, which lost 6 bases and 3 bases, there was a span of 5 bases. CDR1 and CDR2 from the germline V gene are SEHNR and FQNEAQ (reference sequence). The CDR3 loop reads CASRWDTEAFF. DNA for the CDR3: TGTGCCAGCAGATGGGACACTGAAGCTTTCTTT.

The V gene is TRBV6-5, the J gene TRBJ2-2; the D gene is possibly TRBD2 (7 bases). Germline lookup yields CDR1 MNHEY and CDR2 SVGAGI. The CDR3 spans 14 residues. Trimming shortened V by 6 bases and J by 9 bases, and 17 bases separated the two germline ends. DNA of the CDR3: TGTGCCAGCAGCTTGGGTGGGGGGGCCCGGGAGCTGTTTTTT. Translated, it gives CASSLGGGARELFF.

This clonotype was seen a handful of times. This sequence joins TRBV11-1 and TRBJ1-1; D unresolved. The CDR3 is made up of 13 amino acids. The germline V and J ends were trimmed by 5 bases and 0 bases, with 7 bases remaining between them. The germline V gene has CDR1 SGHAT and CDR2 FQDESV (reference sequence). The CDR3 sequence is CASSPNLNTEAFF. CDR3 DNA sequence: TGTGCCAGCAGCCCAAACTTGAACACTGAAGCTTTCTTT.

This clonotype was detected many times. The V call is TRBV12-3 or TRBV12-4, the J call TRBJ2-7; the match to TRBD1 covers 10 bases. The CDR3 extends over 14 amino acids. V lost 3 bases, J lost 4 bases, and 3 bases stayed unmatched. This CDR3 is CASSFGTGEYEQYF. The CDR3 bases are TGTGCCAGCAGTTTTGGGACAGGGGAATACGAGCAGTACTTC.

This clonotype was seen at least ten times. The chain couples TRBV5-1 to TRBJ2-3; D unresolved. The CDR3 has 15 amino acids. V was cut by 2 bases and J by 0 bases, with 10 bases left in between. The germline V gene has CDR1 SGHRS and CDR2 YFSETQ. CDR3 DNA sequence: TGCGCCAGCAGCTTTTTGACTCCTAGCACAGATACGCAGTATTTT. Its protein is CASSFLTPSTDTQYF.

This clonotype was seen more than once but under ten times. The chain couples TRBV12-3 or TRBV12-4 to TRBJ2-7, with 10 bases lining up with TRBD1. The CDR3 runs 14 residues. V dropped 7 bases and J dropped 2; count of bases not matched to a gene: 5. CDR3 DNA sequence: TGTGCCAGCACCCAGACAGGGGGCCCCTACGAGCAGTACTTC. Translating it yields CASTQTGGPYEQYF.